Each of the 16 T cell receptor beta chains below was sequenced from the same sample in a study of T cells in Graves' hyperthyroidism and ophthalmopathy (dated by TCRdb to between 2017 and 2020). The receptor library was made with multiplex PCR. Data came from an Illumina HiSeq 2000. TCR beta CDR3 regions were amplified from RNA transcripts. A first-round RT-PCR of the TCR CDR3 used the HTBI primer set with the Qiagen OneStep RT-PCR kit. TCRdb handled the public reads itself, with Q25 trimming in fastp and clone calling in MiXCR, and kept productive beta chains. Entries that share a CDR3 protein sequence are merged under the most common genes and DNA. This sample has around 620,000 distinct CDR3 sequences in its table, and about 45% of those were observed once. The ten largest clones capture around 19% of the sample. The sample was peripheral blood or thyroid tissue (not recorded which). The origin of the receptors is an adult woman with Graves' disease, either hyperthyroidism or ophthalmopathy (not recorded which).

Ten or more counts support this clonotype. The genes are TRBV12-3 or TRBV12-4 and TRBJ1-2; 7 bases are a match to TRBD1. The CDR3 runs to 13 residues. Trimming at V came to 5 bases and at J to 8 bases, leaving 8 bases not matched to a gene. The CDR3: CASSRQGWRGYTF. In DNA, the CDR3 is TGTGCCAGCAGTCGACAGGGTTGGCGCGGCTACACCTTC.

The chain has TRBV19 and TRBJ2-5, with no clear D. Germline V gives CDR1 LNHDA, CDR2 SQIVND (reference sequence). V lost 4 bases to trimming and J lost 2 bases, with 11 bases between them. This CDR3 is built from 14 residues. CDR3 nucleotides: TGTGCCAGTAGTACCGCCCAGAGGCAAGAGACCCAGTACTTC. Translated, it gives CASSTAQRQETQYF.

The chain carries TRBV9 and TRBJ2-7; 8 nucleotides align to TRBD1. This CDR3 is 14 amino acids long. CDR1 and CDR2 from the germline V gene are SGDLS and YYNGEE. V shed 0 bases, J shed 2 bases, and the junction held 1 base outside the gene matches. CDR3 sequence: CASSVAGQAYEQYF. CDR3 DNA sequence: TGTGCCAGCAGCGTAGCGGGACAGGCCTACGAGCAGTACTTC.

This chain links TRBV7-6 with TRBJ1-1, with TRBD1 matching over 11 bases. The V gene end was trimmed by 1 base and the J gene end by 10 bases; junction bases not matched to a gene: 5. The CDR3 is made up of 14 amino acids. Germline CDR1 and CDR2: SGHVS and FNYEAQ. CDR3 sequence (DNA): TGTGCCAGCAGCTTAGGCGGACAGGGGGCGCGAGCTTTCTTT. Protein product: CASSLGGQGARAFF. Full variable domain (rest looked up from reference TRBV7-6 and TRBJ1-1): GAGVSQSPRYKVTKRGQDVALRCDPISGHVSLYWYRQALGQGPEFLTYFNYEAQQDKSGLPNDRFSAERPEGSISTLTIQRTEQRDSAMYRCASSLGGQGARAFFGQGTRLTVV.

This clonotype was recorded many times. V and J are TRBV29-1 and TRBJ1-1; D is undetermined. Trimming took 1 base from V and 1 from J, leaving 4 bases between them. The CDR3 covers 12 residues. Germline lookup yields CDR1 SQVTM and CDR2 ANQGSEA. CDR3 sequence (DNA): TGCAGCGTTGAAGTGTCGAACACTGAAGCTTTCTTT. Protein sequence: CSVEVSNTEAFF.

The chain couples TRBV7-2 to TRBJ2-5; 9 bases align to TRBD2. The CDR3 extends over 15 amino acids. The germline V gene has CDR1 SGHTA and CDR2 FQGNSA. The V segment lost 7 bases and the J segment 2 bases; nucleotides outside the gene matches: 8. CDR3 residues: CASTGLGLAQETQYF. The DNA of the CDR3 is TGTGCCAGCACCGGACTCGGACTAGCGCAAGAGACCCAGTACTTC. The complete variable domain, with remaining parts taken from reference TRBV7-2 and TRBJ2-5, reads GAGVSQSPSNKVTEKGKDVELRCDPISGHTALYWYRQSLGQGLEFLIYFQGNSAPDKSGLPSDRFSAERTGGSVSTLTIQRTQQEDSAVYLCASTGLGLAQETQYFGPGTRLLVL.

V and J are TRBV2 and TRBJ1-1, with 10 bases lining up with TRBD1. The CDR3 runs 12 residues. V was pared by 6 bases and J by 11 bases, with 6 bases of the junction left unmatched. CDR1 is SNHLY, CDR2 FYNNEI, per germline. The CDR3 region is CASRLTGGRAFF. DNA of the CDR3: TGTGCCAGCAGGTTGACAGGGGGCCGTGCTTTCTTT.

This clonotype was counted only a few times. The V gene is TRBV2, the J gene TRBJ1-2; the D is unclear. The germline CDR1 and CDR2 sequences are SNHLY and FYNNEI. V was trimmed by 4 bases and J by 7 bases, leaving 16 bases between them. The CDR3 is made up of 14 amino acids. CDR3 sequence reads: CASSGLAGGIGYTF. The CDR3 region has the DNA TGTGCCAGCAGTGGACTAGCGGGAGGAATTGGCTACACCTTC.

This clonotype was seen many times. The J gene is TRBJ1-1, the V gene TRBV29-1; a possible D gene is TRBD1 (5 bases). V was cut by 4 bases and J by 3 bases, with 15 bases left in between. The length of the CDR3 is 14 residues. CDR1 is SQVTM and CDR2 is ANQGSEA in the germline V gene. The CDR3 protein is CSVVGGGVYTEAFF. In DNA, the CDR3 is TGCAGCGTTGTGGGGGGAGGGGTTTACACTGAAGCTTTCTTT.

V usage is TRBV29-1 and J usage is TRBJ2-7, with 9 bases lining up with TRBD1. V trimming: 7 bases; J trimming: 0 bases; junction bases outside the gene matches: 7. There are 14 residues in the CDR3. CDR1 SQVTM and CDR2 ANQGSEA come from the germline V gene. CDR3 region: CSASGQGPSYEQYF. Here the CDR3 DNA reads TGCAGCGCCTCAGGACAGGGGCCCTCCTACGAGCAGTACTTC.

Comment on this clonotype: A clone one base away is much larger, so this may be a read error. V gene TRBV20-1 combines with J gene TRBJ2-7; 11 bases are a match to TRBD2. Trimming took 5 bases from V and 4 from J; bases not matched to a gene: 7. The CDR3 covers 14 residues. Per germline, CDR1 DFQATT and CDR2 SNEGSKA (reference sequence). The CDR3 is CSAGGLAGGYEQYF. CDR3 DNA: TGCAGTGCTGGAGGGCTAGCGGGAGGTTACGAGCAGTACTTC.

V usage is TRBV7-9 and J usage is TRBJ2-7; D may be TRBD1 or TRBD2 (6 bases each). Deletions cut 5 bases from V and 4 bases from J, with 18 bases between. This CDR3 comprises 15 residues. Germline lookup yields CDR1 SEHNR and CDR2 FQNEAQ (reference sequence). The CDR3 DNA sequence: TGTGCCAGCAGCGTCGCTCGGGGGCAGGCTTACGAGCAGTACTTC. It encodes CASSVARGQAYEQYF.

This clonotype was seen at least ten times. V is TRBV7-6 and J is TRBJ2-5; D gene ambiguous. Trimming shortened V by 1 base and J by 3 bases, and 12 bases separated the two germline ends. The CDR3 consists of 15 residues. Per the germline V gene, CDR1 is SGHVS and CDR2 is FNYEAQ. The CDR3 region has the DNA TGTGCCAGCAGCTTAGAAGCGTCGCTAAAAGAGACCCAGTACTTC. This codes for CASSLEASLKETQYF.

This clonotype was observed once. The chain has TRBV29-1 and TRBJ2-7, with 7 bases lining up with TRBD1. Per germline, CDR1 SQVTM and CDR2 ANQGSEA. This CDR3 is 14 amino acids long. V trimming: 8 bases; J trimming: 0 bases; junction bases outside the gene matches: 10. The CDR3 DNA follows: TGCAGCAGCCCGACAGGGAGAGCCTCCTACGAGCAGTACTTC. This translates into CSSPTGRASYEQYF.

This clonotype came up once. DNA of the CDR3: TGTGCCAGCAGCTTAGCGGGGACCTCAACTAATGAAAAACTGTTTTTT. This gives the protein CASSLAGTSTNEKLFF. The chain combines TRBV7-9 with TRBJ1-4; the D gene is possibly TRBD1 (5 bases). The CDR3 consists of 16 residues. Germline CDR1 SEHNR, CDR2 FQNEAQ (reference sequence). The V end was cut by 0 bases, the J end by 0 bases, with 8 bases between.

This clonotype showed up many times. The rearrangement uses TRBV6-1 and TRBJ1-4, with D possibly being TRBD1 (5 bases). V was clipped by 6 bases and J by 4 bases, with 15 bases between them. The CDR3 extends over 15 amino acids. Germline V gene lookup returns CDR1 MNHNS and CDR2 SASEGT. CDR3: CASSPDWGLNEKLFF. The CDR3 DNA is TGTGCCAGCAGCCCTGACTGGGGACTTAATGAAAAACTGTTTTTT.